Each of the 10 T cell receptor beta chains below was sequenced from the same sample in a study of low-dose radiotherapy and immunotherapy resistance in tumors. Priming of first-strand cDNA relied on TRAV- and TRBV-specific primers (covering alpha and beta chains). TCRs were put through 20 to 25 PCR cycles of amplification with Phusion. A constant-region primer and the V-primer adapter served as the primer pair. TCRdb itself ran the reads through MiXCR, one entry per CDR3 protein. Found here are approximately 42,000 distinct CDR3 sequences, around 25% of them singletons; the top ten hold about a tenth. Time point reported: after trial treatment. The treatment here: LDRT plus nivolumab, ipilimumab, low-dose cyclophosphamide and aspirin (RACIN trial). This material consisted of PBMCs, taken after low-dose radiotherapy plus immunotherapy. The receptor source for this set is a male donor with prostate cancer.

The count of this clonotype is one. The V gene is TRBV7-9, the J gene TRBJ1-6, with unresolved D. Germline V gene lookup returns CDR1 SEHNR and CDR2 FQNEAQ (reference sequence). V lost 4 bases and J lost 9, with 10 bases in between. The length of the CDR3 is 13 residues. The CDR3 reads CASSSGSLSPLHF. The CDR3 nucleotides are TGTGCCAGCAGCTCCGGTAGCCTTTCACCCCTCCACTTT.

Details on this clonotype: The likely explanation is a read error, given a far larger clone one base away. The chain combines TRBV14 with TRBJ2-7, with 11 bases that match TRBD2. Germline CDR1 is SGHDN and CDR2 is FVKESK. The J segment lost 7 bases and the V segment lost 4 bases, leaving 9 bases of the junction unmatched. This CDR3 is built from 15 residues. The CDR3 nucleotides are TGTGCCAGCAGCCTCCAACTAGCGGGAGCTGGTGAGCAGTACTTC. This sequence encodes CASSLQLAGAGEQYF.

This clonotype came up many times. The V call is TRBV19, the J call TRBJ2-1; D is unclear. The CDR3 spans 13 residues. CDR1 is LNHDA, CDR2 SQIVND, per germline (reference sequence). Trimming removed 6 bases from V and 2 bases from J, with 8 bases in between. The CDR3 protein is CASRAGPYNEQFF. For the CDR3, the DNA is TGTGCCAGTAGGGCAGGCCCCTACAATGAGCAGTTCTTC.

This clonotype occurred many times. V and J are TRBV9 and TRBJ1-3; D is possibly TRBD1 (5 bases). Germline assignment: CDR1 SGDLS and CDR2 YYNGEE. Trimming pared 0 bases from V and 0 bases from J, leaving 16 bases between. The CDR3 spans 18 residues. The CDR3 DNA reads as TGTGCCAGCAGCGTAGGAGACTCGGGACTGAGCTCTGGAAACACCATATATTTT. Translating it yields CASSVGDSGLSSGNTIYF.

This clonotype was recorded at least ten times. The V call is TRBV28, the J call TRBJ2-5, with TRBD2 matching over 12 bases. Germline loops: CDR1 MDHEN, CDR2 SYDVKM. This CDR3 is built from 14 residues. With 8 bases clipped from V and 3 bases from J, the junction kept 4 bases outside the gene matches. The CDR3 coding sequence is TGTGCCAGCGTTCCTAGCGGGAGGGAAGAGACCCAGTACTTC. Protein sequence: CASVPSGREETQYF.

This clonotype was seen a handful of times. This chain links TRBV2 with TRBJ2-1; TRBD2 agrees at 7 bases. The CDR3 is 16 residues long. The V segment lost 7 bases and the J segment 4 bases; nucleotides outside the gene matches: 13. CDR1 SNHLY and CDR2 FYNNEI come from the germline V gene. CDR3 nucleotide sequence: TGTGCCAGCATCCGAGCGGGCGGGAGAGGGTACAATGAGCAGTTCTTC. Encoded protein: CASIRAGGRGYNEQFF.

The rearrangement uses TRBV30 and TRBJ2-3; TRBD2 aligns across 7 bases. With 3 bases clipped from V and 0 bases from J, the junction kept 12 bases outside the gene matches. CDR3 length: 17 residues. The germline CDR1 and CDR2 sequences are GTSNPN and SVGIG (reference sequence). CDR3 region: CAWRGKRGSSSTDTQYF. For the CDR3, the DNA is TGTGCCTGGAGAGGGAAGCGGGGCAGCTCTAGCACAGATACGCAGTATTTT.

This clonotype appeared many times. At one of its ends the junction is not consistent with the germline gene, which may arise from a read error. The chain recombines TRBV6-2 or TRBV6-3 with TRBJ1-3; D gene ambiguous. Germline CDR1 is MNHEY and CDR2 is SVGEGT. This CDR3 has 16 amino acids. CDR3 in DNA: TGTGCCATCAGTTACTCGATCCGGCGCGGTGGAAACACCATATATTTT. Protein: CAISYSIRRGGNTIYF.

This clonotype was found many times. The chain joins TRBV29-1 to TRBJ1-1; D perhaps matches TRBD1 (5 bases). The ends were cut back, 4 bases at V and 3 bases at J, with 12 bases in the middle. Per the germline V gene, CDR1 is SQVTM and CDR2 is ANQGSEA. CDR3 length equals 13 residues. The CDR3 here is CSVGWGIDTEAFF. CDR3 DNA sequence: TGCAGCGTTGGATGGGGGATCGACACTGAAGCTTTCTTT. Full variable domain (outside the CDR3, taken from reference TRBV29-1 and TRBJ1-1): SAVISQKPSRDICQRGTSLTIQCQVDSQVTMMFWYRQQPGQSLTLIATANQGSEATYESGFVIDKFPISRPNLTFSTLTVSNMSPEDSSIYLCSVGWGIDTEAFFGQGTRLTVV.

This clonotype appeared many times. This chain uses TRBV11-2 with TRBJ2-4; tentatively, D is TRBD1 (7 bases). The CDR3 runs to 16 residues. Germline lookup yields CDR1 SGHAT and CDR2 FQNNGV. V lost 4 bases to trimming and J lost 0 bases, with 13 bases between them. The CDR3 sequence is CASSSRQGLAKNIQYF. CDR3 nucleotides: TGTGCCAGCAGCTCCAGACAGGGACTAGCCAAAAACATTCAGTACTTC. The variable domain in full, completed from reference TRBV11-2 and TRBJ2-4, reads EAGVAQSPRYKIIEKRQSVAFWCNPISGHATLYWYQQILGQGPKLLIQFQNNGVVDDSQLPKDRFSAERLKGVDSTLKIQPAKLEDSAVYLCASSSRQGLAKNIQYFGAGTRLSVL.